The clone carrying this T cell receptor beta chain was observed many times. Its cognate antigen is unknown. Construction of the TCR beta libraries employed iRepertoire HTBI primers in conjunction with Arm-PCR of CDR3 regions. MiXCR, applied by TCRdb to the multiplex PCR reads, yields one record per CDR3 protein. The repertoire holds 250,000 to 300,000 distinct CDR3 sequences, with 15% to 20% as singletons. The entry originates in a study of regulatory T cells in long-lasting Graves disease. About the research overall: Under 3 months of antithyroid drugs had been taken by newly diagnosed Graves' patients. The study, taken as a whole, reports: Among the persistent patients, 2,741 public clonotypes were shared, more than the approximately 970 shared among new patients.

Time point defined: newly diagnosed GD, antithyroid drugs for less than 3 months. Preparation of the TCR library used RNA extracted from PBMCs. Germline V gives CDR1 SEHNR, CDR2 FQNEAQ (reference sequence). Trimming shortened V by 4 bases and J by 3 bases, and 19 bases separated the two germline ends. The CDR3 totals 16 residues. This sample was also put to use in a study of T cells in Graves' hyperthyroidism and ophthalmopathy. That paper adds: Patients were excluded because of uncontrolled infection, other autoimmune disease, pregnancy or lactation.

The chain links TRBV7-9 to TRBJ2-7; tentative D call: TRBD2 (5 bases). This sample comprised peripheral blood mononuclear cells (PBMCs), obtained at new diagnosis, from a patient treated with antithyroid drugs. The clonotype was recovered from a woman between 25 and 40 years old with Graves disease. This chain's CDR3 is CASSSPRVGGSYEQYF. The CDR3 DNA reads as TGTGCCAGCAGCTCTCCGAGGGTGGGTGGAAGCTACGAGCAGTACTTC.